Listed below are T cell receptor beta chains from one sample, sequenced in a study of cytomegalovirus exposure and HLA in healthy donors. Generated by immunoSEQ multiplex PCR, the TCRdb table keeps only in-frame clones and is missing some. The sample records approximately 140,000 clones, 88% being singletons. The specimen sequenced was PBMCs. These receptors came from a woman aged 40-49 years in good health and CMV-seronegative. Both conserved end residues are part of each CDR3. D genes are given only for firm matches. A clone size is listed for some rows: how often the clone was seen (once, few, many), or a class if it is expanded.

v_call: TRBV5-1; clone_size: -; cdr3_length: 14; d_call: TRBD1; j_call: TRBJ2-3; cdr3_nt: TGCGCCAGCACCTACCGACAGGGATCAGATACGCAGTATTTT; cdr3_aa: CASTYRQGSDTQYF
v_call: TRBV7-2; clone_size: few; cdr3_length: 17; d_call: TRBD2; j_call: TRBJ2-7; cdr3_nt: TGTGCCAGCAGCTTAGTCTCGGGAGCGGGAGGGCCCTACGAGCAGTACTTC; cdr3_aa: CASSLVSGAGGPYEQYF
v_call: TRBV7-9; clone_size: -; cdr3_length: 14; d_call: -; j_call: TRBJ1-1; cdr3_nt: TGTTCCAGCAGGGCGTGGAGCTTGAACACTGAAGCTTTCTTT; cdr3_aa: CSSRAWSLNTEAFF
v_call: TRBV28; clone_size: -; cdr3_length: 14; d_call: TRBD1; j_call: TRBJ1-2; cdr3_nt: TGTGCCAGCAGTTTACCAGGGGGTAACTATGGCTACACCTTC; cdr3_aa: CASSLPGGNYGYTF
v_call: TRBV5-1; clone_size: -; cdr3_length: 14; d_call: -; j_call: TRBJ1-1; cdr3_nt: TGCGCCAGCAGCTTTAGTCCGGGGAACACTGAAGCTTTCTTT; cdr3_aa: CASSFSPGNTEAFF
v_call: TRBV19; clone_size: -; cdr3_length: 13; d_call: TRBD2; j_call: TRBJ2-3; cdr3_nt: TGTGCCAGTAGGCTAGCGGCCACAGATACGCAGTATTTT; cdr3_aa: CASRLAATDTQYF
v_call: TRBV5-1; clone_size: -; cdr3_length: 17; d_call: TRBD2; j_call: TRBJ2-2; cdr3_nt: TGCGCCAGCAGCTTGGCGGGGGGAGACCGAAACACCGGGGAGCTGTTTTTT; cdr3_aa: CASSLAGGDRNTGELFF
v_call: TRBV7-9; clone_size: -; cdr3_length: 14; d_call: -; j_call: TRBJ1-4; cdr3_nt: TGTTCCAGCAGCTTATTGGCCCTTAATGAAAAACTGTTTTTT; cdr3_aa: CSSSLLALNEKLFF
v_call: TRBV15; clone_size: -; cdr3_length: 18; d_call: TRBD2; j_call: TRBJ2-7; cdr3_nt: TGTGCCACCAGCGACGGACCGGGACTAGCGCCGAGCTCCTACGAGCAGTACTTC; cdr3_aa: CATSDGPGLAPSSYEQYF
v_call: TRBV9; clone_size: -; cdr3_length: 13; d_call: -; j_call: TRBJ2-1; cdr3_nt: TGTGCCAGCAGCCCCCGACAGTACAATGAGCAGTTCTTC; cdr3_aa: CASSPRQYNEQFF
v_call: TRBV6-1; clone_size: -; cdr3_length: 16; d_call: -; j_call: TRBJ2-3; cdr3_nt: TGTGCCAGCAGTGGACCTTCCGAGGGCTCGTGGGATACGCAGTATTTT; cdr3_aa: CASSGPSEGSWDTQYF
v_call: TRBV11-3; clone_size: few; cdr3_length: 15; d_call: -; j_call: TRBJ1-3; cdr3_nt: TGTGCCAGCAGCCTACTCGGGGGGTCTGGAAACACCATATATTTT; cdr3_aa: CASSLLGGSGNTIYF
v_call: TRBV5-5; clone_size: -; cdr3_length: 15; d_call: TRBD1; j_call: TRBJ1-1; cdr3_nt: TGTGCCAGCAGCCGGGACAGCCTACTGAACACTGAAGCTTTCTTT; cdr3_aa: CASSRDSLLNTEAFF
v_call: TRBV6-5; clone_size: -; cdr3_length: 14; d_call: -; j_call: TRBJ1-6; cdr3_nt: TGTGCCAGCAGTCCCCCCCGGGGGAATTCACCCCTCCACTTT; cdr3_aa: CASSPPRGNSPLHF
v_call: TRBV5-6; clone_size: -; cdr3_length: 17; d_call: -; j_call: TRBJ1-2; cdr3_nt: TGTGCCAGCTCCGTCCCAGGGGAGGGGGGAACCAACTATGGCTACACCTTC; cdr3_aa: CASSVPGEGGTNYGYTF
v_call: TRBV7-2; clone_size: once; cdr3_length: 13; d_call: -; j_call: TRBJ1-5; cdr3_nt: TGTGCCAGCAGCCCTGAGGGATATCAGCCCCAGCATTTT; cdr3_aa: CASSPEGYQPQHF
v_call: TRBV7-9; clone_size: -; cdr3_length: 17; d_call: -; j_call: TRBJ2-1; cdr3_nt: TGTGCCAGCACTATACCCGGGGAGGAGCGGACCTACAATGAGCAGTTCTTC; cdr3_aa: CASTIPGEERTYNEQFF
v_call: TRBV18; clone_size: -; cdr3_length: 17; d_call: -; j_call: TRBJ2-1; cdr3_nt: TGTGCCAGCTCCCTCTATGGACAAGCCAGCTCCTACAATGAGCAGTTCTTC; cdr3_aa: CASSLYGQASSYNEQFF
v_call: TRBV7-9; clone_size: -; cdr3_length: 14; d_call: -; j_call: TRBJ2-3; cdr3_nt: TGTTCCAGCAGCTTGGCAGGGTCGGCAGATACGCAGTATTTT; cdr3_aa: CSSSLAGSADTQYF
v_call: TRBV15; clone_size: -; cdr3_length: 14; d_call: -; j_call: TRBJ2-1; cdr3_nt: TGTGCCACCAGCAGAGCGAGGGATTACAATGAGCAGTTCTTC; cdr3_aa: CATSRARDYNEQFF
v_call: TRBV30; clone_size: -; cdr3_length: 13; d_call: TRBD2; j_call: TRBJ2-3; cdr3_nt: TGTGCCTGTAGCGGGAGTACTGCAGATACGCAGTATTTT; cdr3_aa: CACSGSTADTQYF
v_call: TRBV6-1; clone_size: -; cdr3_length: 15; d_call: TRBD1; j_call: TRBJ2-1; cdr3_nt: TGTGCCAGCAGTGTGGACAGGGGAGGGTACAATGAGCAGTTCTTC; cdr3_aa: CASSVDRGGYNEQFF
v_call: TRBV9; clone_size: -; cdr3_length: 13; d_call: -; j_call: TRBJ2-3; cdr3_nt: TGTGCCAGCAGCGTAGGCAGCACAGATACGCAGTGTTTT; cdr3_aa: CASSVGSTDTQCF
v_call: TRBV7-9; clone_size: -; cdr3_length: 15; d_call: TRBD2; j_call: TRBJ2-7; cdr3_nt: TGTGCCAGCACGGGGGGGGGCACCAGCTCCTACGAGCAGTACTTC; cdr3_aa: CASTGGGTSSYEQYF
v_call: TRBV9; clone_size: -; cdr3_length: 15; d_call: TRBD2; j_call: TRBJ2-1; cdr3_nt: TGTGCCAGCAGCGTCTCAGCGGGAGTCCCTAATGAGCAGTTCTTC; cdr3_aa: CASSVSAGVPNEQFF
v_call: TRBV11-2; clone_size: -; cdr3_length: 15; d_call: -; j_call: TRBJ2-6; cdr3_nt: TGTGCCAGCAGCTTATTGGCCTCTGGGGCCAACGTCCTGACTTTC; cdr3_aa: CASSLLASGANVLTF
v_call: TRBV14; clone_size: -; cdr3_length: 13; d_call: -; j_call: TRBJ2-7; cdr3_nt: TGTGCCAGCAGCGAAGCTATTCTCGGTGAGCAGTACTTC; cdr3_aa: CASSEAILGEQYF
v_call: TRBV27; clone_size: -; cdr3_length: 14; d_call: -; j_call: TRBJ1-2; cdr3_nt: TGTGCCAGCAGTTTGGGGCAGGGACTCTATGGCTACACCTTC; cdr3_aa: CASSLGQGLYGYTF
v_call: TRBV5-8; clone_size: -; cdr3_length: 16; d_call: TRBD2; j_call: TRBJ2-7; cdr3_nt: TGTGCCAGCAGCTTCGCGGGCGGGAGGGGCTCCTACGAGCAGTACTTC; cdr3_aa: CASSFAGGRGSYEQYF
v_call: TRBV13; clone_size: once; cdr3_length: 13; d_call: TRBD2; j_call: TRBJ2-3; cdr3_nt: TGTGCCAGCAGCTCTGCGGGGGGGGATACGCAGTATTTT; cdr3_aa: CASSSAGGDTQYF
v_call: TRBV6-1; clone_size: -; cdr3_length: 14; d_call: TRBD2; j_call: TRBJ2-2; cdr3_nt: TGTGCCAGCGTAGGCGGGGGAGACACCGGGGAGCTGTTTTTT; cdr3_aa: CASVGGGDTGELFF
v_call: TRBV19; clone_size: -; cdr3_length: 12; d_call: TRBD1; j_call: TRBJ2-3; cdr3_nt: TGTGCCAGCGGACAGGGGGGAGATACGCAGTATTTT; cdr3_aa: CASGQGGDTQYF
v_call: TRBV5-6; clone_size: -; cdr3_length: 14; d_call: -; j_call: TRBJ2-3; cdr3_nt: TGTGCCAGCAGCTTGGGGGGCGCCCCAGATACGCAGTATTTT; cdr3_aa: CASSLGGAPDTQYF
v_call: TRBV19; clone_size: -; cdr3_length: 16; d_call: TRBD1; j_call: TRBJ1-5; cdr3_nt: TGTGCCAGTAGTTTGCGACAGGGGGTGAGCAATCAGCCCCAGCATTTT; cdr3_aa: CASSLRQGVSNQPQHF
v_call: TRBV5-1; clone_size: -; cdr3_length: 13; d_call: -; j_call: TRBJ2-5; cdr3_nt: TGCGCCAGCAGCTTGGTTGGGCCAGAGACCCAGTACTTC; cdr3_aa: CASSLVGPETQYF
v_call: TRBV5-4; clone_size: -; cdr3_length: 14; d_call: -; j_call: TRBJ2-3; cdr3_nt: TGTGCCAGCAGCCCTCCCCCGGGCACAGATACGCAGTATTTT; cdr3_aa: CASSPPPGTDTQYF
v_call: TRBV1; clone_size: -; cdr3_length: 17; d_call: -; j_call: TRBJ2-2; cdr3_nt: TGCACCAGCAGCCAAGTTCCTAGCGGGAGACACACCGGGGAGCTGTTTTTT; cdr3_aa: CTSSQVPSGRHTGELFF
v_call: TRBV27; clone_size: -; cdr3_length: 11; d_call: -; j_call: TRBJ2-1; cdr3_nt: TGTGCCAGCAGTTTCGGGGGTGAGCAGTTCTTC; cdr3_aa: CASSFGGEQFF
v_call: TRBV6-5; clone_size: -; cdr3_length: 15; d_call: TRBD2; j_call: TRBJ2-7; cdr3_nt: TGTGCCAGCAGTTACGGCGCTAGCGGAACCTACGAGCAGTACTTC; cdr3_aa: CASSYGASGTYEQYF
v_call: TRBV7-3; clone_size: -; cdr3_length: 15; d_call: TRBD1; j_call: TRBJ2-3; cdr3_nt: TGTGCCAGCAGCTTACGACAGGGGTTAACAGATACGCAGTATTTT; cdr3_aa: CASSLRQGLTDTQYF
v_call: TRBV7-2; clone_size: -; cdr3_length: 15; d_call: TRBD2; j_call: TRBJ2-1; cdr3_nt: TGTGCCAGCAGCTTCACTAGCGGGAGGGCCTCTGAGCAGTTCTTC; cdr3_aa: CASSFTSGRASEQFF
v_call: TRBV6-1; clone_size: -; cdr3_length: 15; d_call: TRBD2; j_call: TRBJ2-1; cdr3_nt: TGTGCCAGCAGTGAACCCGGGACTAGCGGGAACTGGCAGTTCTTC; cdr3_aa: CASSEPGTSGNWQFF
v_call: TRBV11-3; clone_size: -; cdr3_length: 14; d_call: -; j_call: TRBJ2-7; cdr3_nt: TGTGCCAGCAGACGTAGGGACAACTCCTACGAGCAGTACTTC; cdr3_aa: CASRRRDNSYEQYF
v_call: TRBV5-6; clone_size: few; cdr3_length: 14; d_call: -; j_call: TRBJ2-4; cdr3_nt: TGTGCCAGCAGCTTGGGAGACATCAAAAACATTCAGTACTTC; cdr3_aa: CASSLGDIKNIQYF
v_call: TRBV7-9; clone_size: -; cdr3_length: 15; d_call: TRBD1; j_call: TRBJ1-1; cdr3_nt: TGTGCCAGCAGCTCCAGGGGGAGTGTGTCAACTGAAGCTTTCTTT; cdr3_aa: CASSSRGSVSTEAFF
v_call: TRBV19; clone_size: once; cdr3_length: 15; d_call: -; j_call: TRBJ2-7; cdr3_nt: TGTGCCAGTAGTATCGCGCCCCCAGGGGCCTACGAGCAGTACTTC; cdr3_aa: CASSIAPPGAYEQYF
v_call: TRBV19; clone_size: -; cdr3_length: 15; d_call: TRBD2; j_call: TRBJ2-1; cdr3_nt: TGTGCCAGTAGTGACCCGGCGAGCGGGAGCGCCTTTGCGTTCTTC; cdr3_aa: CASSDPASGSAFAFF
v_call: TRBV5-6; clone_size: -; cdr3_length: 14; d_call: -; j_call: TRBJ1-5; cdr3_nt: TGTGCCAGCAGCCGAGGGGGGGCCGGACAGCCCCAGCATTTT; cdr3_aa: CASSRGGAGQPQHF